The present T cell receptor beta chain was sequenced within a study of early T cells in non-severe SARS-CoV-2 infection. For the study at large: Chains were unpaired, as sequencing was done on bulk RNA from unsorted whole blood.

The CDR3 runs to 13 residues. TCRdb fed the 5' RACE reads into MiXCR, producing one record per CDR3 protein. The sample contains roughly 69,000 distinct CDR3 sequences, 10% of which appear only once. Sequenced material: whole blood, taken at baseline. This receptor was identified in an adult who was a healthcare worker with PCR-confirmed SARS-CoV-2 infection or an uninfected control (not recorded which). This sequence joins TRBV21-1 and TRBJ1-5. TRBV21-1 is designated a pseudogene. The DNA of the CDR3 is TGTGCCAGCAGCGCCGCGGAGAGTCAGCCCCAGCATTTT. This encodes CASSAAESQPQHF.